This is a list of T cell receptor beta chains from one sample in a study of blood T cell repertoires in COVID-19. Assay used: immunoSEQ multiplex PCR; TCRdb lists only in-frame clones, some missing. This sample has more than 55,000 clones, with around 83% found just once. Sequenced: peripheral blood. The receptors originated from a woman aged 80 or over with acute or convalescent COVID-19. The CDR3 runs from the conserved cysteine through the conserved F or W. A D gene is named only where the DNA matches it firmly. Size values are once, few and many counts, or a class for expanded clones, and some rows have none.

j_call d_call v_call clone_size cdr3_aa cdr3_nt
TRBJ1-1 NA TRBV7-9 few CASSLGSGDAAFF TGTGCCAGCAGCTTAGGGTCCGGGGATGCAGCTTTCTTT
TRBJ1-5 NA TRBV6-4 few CASSDRAGSNQPQHF TGTGCCAGCAGTGACAGAGCGGGGAGCAATCAGCCCCAGCATTTT
TRBJ2-7 TRBD2 TRBV6-5 NA CASKTSLSYEQYF TGTGCCAGCAAGACTAGCCTATCCTACGAGCAGTACTTC
TRBJ1-5 TRBD1 TRBV11-2 few CASTETGSSQPQHF TGTGCCAGCACCGAGACAGGGTCGAGTCAGCCCCAGCATTTT
TRBJ1-5 NA TRBV5-4 NA CASSFGGGQPQHF TGTGCCAGCAGCTTCGGGGGGGGCCAGCCCCAGCATTTT
TRBJ1-1 TRBD1 TRBV3-1/TRBV3-2 NA CASSQVGTGGTEAFF TGTGCCAGCAGCCAAGTTGGGACAGGGGGCACTGAAGCTTTCTTT
TRBJ2-3 TRBD1 TRBV9 NA CASSVKTQGAITDTQYF TGTGCCAGCAGCGTCAAGACCCAGGGGGCTATCACAGATACGCAGTATTTT
TRBJ1-6 TRBD1 TRBV5-1 NA CASSRDRAGTLHF TGCGCCAGCAGCCGTGACAGGGCCGGAACCCTCCACTTT
TRBJ1-5 NA TRBV24-1 NA CATTIVQPQHF TGTGCCACCACCATTGTCCAGCCCCAGCATTTT
TRBJ1-4 NA TRBV14 NA CASSQAGLSNEKLFF TGTGCCAGCAGCCAAGCGGGACTGAGTAATGAAAAACTGTTTTTT
TRBJ2-7 TRBD2 TRBV5-1 NA CASSGTSGGVAYEQYF TGCGCCAGCTCCGGGACTAGCGGGGGAGTCGCCTACGAGCAGTACTTC
TRBJ1-4 NA TRBV19 NA CASSIDRSPYRVF TGTGCCAGTAGTATAGATCGTAGCCCATACCGGGTTTTT
TRBJ2-1 NA TRBV9 NA CASSSQVDGHNEQFF TGTGCCAGCAGCTCCCAGGTGGACGGACATAATGAGCAGTTCTTC
TRBJ2-5 TRBD1 TRBV7-9 few CASSLGRDGTGIRETQYF TGTGCCAGCAGCTTGGGTCGTGATGGGACAGGGATTAGAGAGACCCAGTACTTC
TRBJ1-3 NA TRBV19 NA CASSIGAGFRSGNTIYF TGTGCCAGTAGTATCGGAGCCGGGTTCCGCTCTGGAAACACCATATATTTT
TRBJ2-2 TRBD1 TRBV9 NA CASSETKQGVGEELFF TGTGCCAGCAGCGAGACCAAACAGGGGGTGGGCGAGGAGCTGTTTTTT
TRBJ2-3 TRBD2 TRBV2 NA CASSEEASGWTTDTQYF TGTGCCAGCAGTGAAGAAGCTAGCGGTTGGACCACAGATACGCAGTATTTT
TRBJ2-7 TRBD1 TRBV5-4 NA CASSLILWTGKSYEQYF TGTGCCAGCAGCTTGATTCTTTGGACAGGGAAATCCTACGAGCAGTACTTC
TRBJ2-7 TRBD2 TRBV3-1/TRBV3-2 NA CASSQDRVSGVTYEQYF TGTGCCAGCAGCCAAGATCGGGTTAGCGGGGTTACTTACGAGCAGTACTTC
TRBJ2-1 TRBD1 TRBV10-2 NA CASRDGGQSSYNEQFF TGCGCCAGCAGAGATGGGGGACAGAGCTCCTACAATGAGCAGTTCTTC
TRBJ1-1 NA TRBV30 NA CAWSVKGGTEAFF TGTGCCTGGAGTGTTAAGGGGGGGACTGAAGCTTTCTTT
TRBJ2-6 NA TRBV3-1/TRBV3-2 NA CASSHRFAALSGANVLTF TGTGCCAGCAGCCACAGATTCGCCGCCTTAAGTGGGGCCAACGTCCTGACTTTC
TRBJ2-2 TRBD1 TRBV7-8 NA CASSLYGKGRGLSGELFF TGTGCCAGCAGCTTATATGGGAAGGGCAGGGGGCTATCCGGGGAGCTGTTTTTT